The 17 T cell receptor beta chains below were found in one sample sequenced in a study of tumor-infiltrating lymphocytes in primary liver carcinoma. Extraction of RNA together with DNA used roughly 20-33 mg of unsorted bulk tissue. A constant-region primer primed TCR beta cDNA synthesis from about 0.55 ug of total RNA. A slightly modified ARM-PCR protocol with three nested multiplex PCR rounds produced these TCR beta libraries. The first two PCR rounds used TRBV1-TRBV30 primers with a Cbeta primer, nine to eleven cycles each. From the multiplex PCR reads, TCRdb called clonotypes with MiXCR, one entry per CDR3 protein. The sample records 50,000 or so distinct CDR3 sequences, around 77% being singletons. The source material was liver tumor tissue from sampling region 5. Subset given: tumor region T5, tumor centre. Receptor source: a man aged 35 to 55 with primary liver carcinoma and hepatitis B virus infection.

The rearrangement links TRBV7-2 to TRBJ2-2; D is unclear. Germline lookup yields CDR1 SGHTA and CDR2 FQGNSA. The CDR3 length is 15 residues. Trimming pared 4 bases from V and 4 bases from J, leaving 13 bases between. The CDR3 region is CASSSRISSTGELFF. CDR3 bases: TGTGCCAGCAGCTCCCGGATTAGCAGCACCGGGGAGCTGTTTTTT.

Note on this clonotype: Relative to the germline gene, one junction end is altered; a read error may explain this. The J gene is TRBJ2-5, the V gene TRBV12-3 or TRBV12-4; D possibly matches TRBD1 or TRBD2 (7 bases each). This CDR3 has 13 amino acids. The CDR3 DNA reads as TGTGCCATCAGTCGAAGCGGGACAGAGTCCCAGTACTTC. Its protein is CAISRSGTESQYF.

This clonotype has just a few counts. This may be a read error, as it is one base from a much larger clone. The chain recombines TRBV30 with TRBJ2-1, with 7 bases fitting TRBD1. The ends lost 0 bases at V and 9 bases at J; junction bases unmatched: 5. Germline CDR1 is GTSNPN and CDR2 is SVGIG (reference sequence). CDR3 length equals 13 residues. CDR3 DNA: TGTGCCTGGAGTGTCTGGTCAGGGGGTGAGCAGTTCTTC. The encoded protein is CAWSVWSGGEQFF. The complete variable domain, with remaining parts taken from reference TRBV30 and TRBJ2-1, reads SQTIHQWPATLVQPVGSPLSLECTVEGTSNPNLYWYRQAAGRGLQLLFYSVGIGQISSEVPQNLSASRPQDRQFILSSKKLLLSDSGFYLCAWSVWSGGEQFFGPGTRLTVL.

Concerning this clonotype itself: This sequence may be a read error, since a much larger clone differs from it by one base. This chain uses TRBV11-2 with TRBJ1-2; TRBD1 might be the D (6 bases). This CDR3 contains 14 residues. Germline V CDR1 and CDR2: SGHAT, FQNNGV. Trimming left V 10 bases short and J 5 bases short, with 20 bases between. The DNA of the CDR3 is TGTGCCATCACCTCCCACAGGGATGGGTATGGCTACACCTTC. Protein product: CAITSHRDGYGYTF.

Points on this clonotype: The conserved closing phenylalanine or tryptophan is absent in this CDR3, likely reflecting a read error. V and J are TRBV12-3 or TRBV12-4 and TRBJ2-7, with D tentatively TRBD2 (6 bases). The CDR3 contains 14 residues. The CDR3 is CASSLSGSPYDQYL. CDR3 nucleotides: TGTGCCAGCAGTTTAAGCGGGTCCCCCTACGACCAGTACCTC.

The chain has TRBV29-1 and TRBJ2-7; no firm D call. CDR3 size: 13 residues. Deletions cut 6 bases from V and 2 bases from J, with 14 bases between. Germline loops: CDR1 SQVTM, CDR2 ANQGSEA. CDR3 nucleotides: TGCAGCGTCGGATGGGTATCGACCTACGAGCAGTACTTC. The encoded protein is CSVGWVSTYEQYF.

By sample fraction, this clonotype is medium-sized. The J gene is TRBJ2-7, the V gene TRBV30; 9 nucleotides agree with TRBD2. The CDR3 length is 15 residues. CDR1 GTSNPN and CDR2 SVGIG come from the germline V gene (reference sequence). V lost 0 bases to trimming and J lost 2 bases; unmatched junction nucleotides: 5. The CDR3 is CAWSVGTSPAYEQYF. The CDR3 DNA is TGTGCCTGGAGTGTCGGGACTAGCCCCGCCTACGAGCAGTACTTC.

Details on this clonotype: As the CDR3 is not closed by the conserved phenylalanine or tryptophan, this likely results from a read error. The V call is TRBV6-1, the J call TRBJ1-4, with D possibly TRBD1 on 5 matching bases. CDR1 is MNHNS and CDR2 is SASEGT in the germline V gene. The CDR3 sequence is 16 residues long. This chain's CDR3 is CVSSEAGVATNEKLFL. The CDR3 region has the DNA TGTGTCAGCAGTGAAGCGGGGGTTGCAACTAATGAAAAACTGTTTCTT.

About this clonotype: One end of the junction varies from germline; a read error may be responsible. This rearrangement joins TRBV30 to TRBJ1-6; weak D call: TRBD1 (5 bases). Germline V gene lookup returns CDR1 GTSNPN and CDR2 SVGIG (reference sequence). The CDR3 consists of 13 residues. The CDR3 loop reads CSWRDDYNSPLHF. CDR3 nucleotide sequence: TGTTCCTGGAGGGACGACTATAATTCACCCCTCCACTTT.

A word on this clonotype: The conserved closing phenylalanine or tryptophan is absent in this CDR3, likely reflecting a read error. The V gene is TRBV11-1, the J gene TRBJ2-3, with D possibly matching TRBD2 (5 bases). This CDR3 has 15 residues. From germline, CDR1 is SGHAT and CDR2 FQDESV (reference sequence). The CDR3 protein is CVSSLPRESTDTQYY. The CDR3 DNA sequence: TGTGTCAGCAGTTTGCCGAGGGAGAGTACAGATACGCAGTATTAT.

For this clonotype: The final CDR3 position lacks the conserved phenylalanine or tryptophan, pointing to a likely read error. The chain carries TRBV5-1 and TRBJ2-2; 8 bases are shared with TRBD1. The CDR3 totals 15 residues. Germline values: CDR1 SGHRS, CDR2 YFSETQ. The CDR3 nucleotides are TGCACCAGCAGCTTGAGGACAGGGATAACCGGGGAGCTGTTTATT. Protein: CTSSLRTGITGELFI.

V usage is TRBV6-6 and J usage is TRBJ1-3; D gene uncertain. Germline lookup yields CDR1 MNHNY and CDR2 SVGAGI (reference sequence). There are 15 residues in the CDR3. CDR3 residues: CGSSLREPPGNTIYF. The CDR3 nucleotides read TGTGGCAGTAGCCTCCGGGAGCCTCCTGGAAACACCATATATTTT.

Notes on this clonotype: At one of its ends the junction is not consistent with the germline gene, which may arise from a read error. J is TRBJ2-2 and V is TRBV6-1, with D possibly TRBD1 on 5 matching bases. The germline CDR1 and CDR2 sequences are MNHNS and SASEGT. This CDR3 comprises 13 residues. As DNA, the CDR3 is TGTGTCAGCAAGACAGATATCACCGGGGAGCTGTTTTTT. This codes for CVSKTDITGELFF.

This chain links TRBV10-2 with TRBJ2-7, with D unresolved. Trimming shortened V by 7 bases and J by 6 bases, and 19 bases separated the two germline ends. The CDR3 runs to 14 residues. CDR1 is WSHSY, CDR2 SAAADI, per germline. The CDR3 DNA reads TGCGCCAGCATAGAGAACTGGGGTCGACCCGAGCAGTACTTC. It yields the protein CASIENWGRPEQYF.

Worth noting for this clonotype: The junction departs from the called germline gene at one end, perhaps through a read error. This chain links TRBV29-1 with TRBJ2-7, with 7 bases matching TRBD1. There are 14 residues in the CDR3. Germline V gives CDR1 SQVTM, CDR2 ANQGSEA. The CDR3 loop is CSVQVKGGEGEQYF. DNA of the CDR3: TGTAGCGTACAAGTTAAAGGGGGCGAGGGCGAACAGTACTTC.

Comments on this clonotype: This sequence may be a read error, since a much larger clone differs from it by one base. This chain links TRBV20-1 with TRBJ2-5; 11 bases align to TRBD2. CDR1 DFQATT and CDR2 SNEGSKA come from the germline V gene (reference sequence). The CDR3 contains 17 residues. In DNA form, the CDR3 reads TGCAGTGATAGAGATTGGGCTAGCGGGGGGAGGGTAGAGACCCAGTACTTC. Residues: CSDRDWASGGRVETQYF.

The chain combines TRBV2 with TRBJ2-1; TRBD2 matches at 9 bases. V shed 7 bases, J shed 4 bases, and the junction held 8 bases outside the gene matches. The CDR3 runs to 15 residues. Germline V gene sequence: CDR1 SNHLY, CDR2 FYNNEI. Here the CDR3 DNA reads TGTGCCAGCATCCAGCTAGCGGGGCAATACAATGAGCAGTTCTTC. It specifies CASIQLAGQYNEQFF.